In this sample, the clone carrying this TCR beta chain turned up once. Trimming took 0 bases from V and 3 from J, leaving 11 bases between them. In germline, CDR1 is LGHDT, CDR2 YNNKEL (reference sequence). CDR3 length: 16 amino acids. The sample is drawn from a study of blood T cell repertoires in COVID-19. The method was immunoSEQ multiplex PCR; TCRdb's version includes in-frame clones alone and lacks a portion of them. This table has approximately 270,000 clones, about 80% appearing once. The TCR comes from an older person with COVID-19, enrolled during active disease. Sequences were obtained from peripheral blood. The V call is TRBV3-1 (or the pseudogene TRBV3-2), the J call TRBJ1-4; D gene uncertain. The CDR3 DNA is TGTGCCAGCAGCCAAGATGCCCCGAGCCCTAATGAAAAACTGTTTTTT. Its translation is CASSQDAPSPNEKLFF.